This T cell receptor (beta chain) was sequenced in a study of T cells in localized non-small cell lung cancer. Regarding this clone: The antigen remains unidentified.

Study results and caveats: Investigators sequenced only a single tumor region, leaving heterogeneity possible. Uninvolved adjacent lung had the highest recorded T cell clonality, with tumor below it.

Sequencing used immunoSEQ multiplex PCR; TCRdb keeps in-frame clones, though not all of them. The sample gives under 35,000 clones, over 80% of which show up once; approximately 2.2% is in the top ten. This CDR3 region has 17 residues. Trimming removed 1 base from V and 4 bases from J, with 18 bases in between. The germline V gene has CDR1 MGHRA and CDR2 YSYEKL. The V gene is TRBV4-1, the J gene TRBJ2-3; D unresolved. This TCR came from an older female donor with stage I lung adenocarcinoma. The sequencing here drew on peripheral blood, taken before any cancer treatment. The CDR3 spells CASSQGVLGSPSDTQYF. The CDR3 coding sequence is TGCGCCAGCAGCCAAGGGGTGCTAGGAAGTCCTTCAGATACGCAGTATTTT.